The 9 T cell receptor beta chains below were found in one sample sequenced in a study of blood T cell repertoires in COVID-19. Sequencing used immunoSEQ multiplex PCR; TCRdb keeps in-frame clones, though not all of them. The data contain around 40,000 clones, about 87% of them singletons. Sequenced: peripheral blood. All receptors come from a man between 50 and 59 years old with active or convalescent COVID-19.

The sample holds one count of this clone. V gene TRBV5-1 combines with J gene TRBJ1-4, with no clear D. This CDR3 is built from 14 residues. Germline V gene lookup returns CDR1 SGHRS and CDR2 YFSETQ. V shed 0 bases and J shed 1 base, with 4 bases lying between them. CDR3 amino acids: CASSLAVTNEKLFF. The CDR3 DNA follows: TGCGCCAGCAGCTTGGCGGTAACTAATGAAAAACTGTTTTTT.

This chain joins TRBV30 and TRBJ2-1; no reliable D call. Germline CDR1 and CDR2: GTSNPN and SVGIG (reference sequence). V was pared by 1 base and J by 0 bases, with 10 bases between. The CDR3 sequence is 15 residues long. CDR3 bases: TGTGCCTGGAGTGCCCAGGTGAGCTCCTACAATGAGCAGTTCTTC. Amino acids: CAWSAQVSSYNEQFF.

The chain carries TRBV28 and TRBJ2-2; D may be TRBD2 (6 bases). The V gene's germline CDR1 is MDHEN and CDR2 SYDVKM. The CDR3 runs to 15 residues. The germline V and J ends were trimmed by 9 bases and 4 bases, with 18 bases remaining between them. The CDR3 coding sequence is TGTGCCAGTGGTACCCTCGACGGGGGCACCGGGGAGCTGTTTTTT. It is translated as CASGTLDGGTGELFF.

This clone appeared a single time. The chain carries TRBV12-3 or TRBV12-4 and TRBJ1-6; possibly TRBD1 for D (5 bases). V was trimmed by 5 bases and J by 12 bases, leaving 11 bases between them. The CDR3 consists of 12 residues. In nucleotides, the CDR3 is TGTGCCAGCAGTAAACAGGTCGGACCCCTCCACTTT. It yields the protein CASSKQVGPLHF.

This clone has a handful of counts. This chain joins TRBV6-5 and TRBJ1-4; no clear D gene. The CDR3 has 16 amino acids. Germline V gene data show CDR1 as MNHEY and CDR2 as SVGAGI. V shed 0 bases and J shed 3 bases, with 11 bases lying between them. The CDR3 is CASSYSGRAPNEKLFF. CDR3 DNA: TGTGCCAGCAGTTACTCGGGGAGGGCACCTAATGAAAAACTGTTTTTT.

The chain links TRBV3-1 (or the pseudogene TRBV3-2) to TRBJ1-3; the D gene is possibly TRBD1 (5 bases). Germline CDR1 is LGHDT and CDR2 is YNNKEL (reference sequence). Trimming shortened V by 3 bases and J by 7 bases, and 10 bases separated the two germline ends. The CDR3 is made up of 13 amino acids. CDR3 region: CASSQRDGNTIYF. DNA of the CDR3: TGTGCCAGCAGCCAGCGGGACGGGAACACCATATATTTT.

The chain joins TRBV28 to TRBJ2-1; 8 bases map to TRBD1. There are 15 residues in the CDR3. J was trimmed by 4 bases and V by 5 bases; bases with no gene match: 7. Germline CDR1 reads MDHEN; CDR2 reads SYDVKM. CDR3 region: CASSLGDRSYNEQFF. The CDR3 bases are TGTGCCAGCAGTCTGGGGGACAGGTCTTACAATGAGCAGTTCTTC.

The chain's CDR3 is CASSVGAAGTGDWTEAFF. Written as DNA, the CDR3 is TGTGCCAGCAGCGTAGGGGCCGCCGGGACAGGGGATTGGACTGAAGCTTTCTTT. The chain couples TRBV9 to TRBJ1-1; 10 bases align to TRBD1. V lost 0 bases, J lost 5 bases, and 13 bases stayed unmatched. This CDR3 has 18 residues. CDR1 and CDR2 (germline): SGDLS, YYNGEE.

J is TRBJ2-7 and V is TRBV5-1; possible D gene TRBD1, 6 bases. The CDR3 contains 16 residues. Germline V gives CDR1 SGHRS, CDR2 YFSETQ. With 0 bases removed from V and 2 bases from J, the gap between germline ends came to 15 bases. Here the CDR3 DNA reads TGCGCCAGCAGCTTGGCGGCAGGGGCGAAAACCTACGAGCAGTACTTC. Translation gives CASSLAAGAKTYEQYF.